The clone carrying this TCR beta chain appeared a few times. Its antigen is currently unknown. Each CDR3 protein is one row after TCRdb ran MiXCR on the reads. This table has approximately 630,000 distinct CDR3 sequences, 20% to 25% appearing once. The data stem from a study of T cell repertoires in cytomegalovirus infection. Study background: Matching HLA type, along with CMV infection, was indicated by public TCR beta signatures. Points from the study as a whole: Clonotypes of TCR beta that were HLA-C-restricted and CMV-specific dominated the ex vivo response. CMV carriers with the relevant HLA were identified by cumulative public TCR beta family frequency.

Germline lookup yields CDR1 MNHEY and CDR2 SVGEGT. The CDR3 is 17 amino acids. V lost 2 bases and J lost 1, with 18 bases in between. The receptor was isolated from a human donor in good health (CMV status not recorded). Some clones in this sample may be carry-over from other donors' samples. The genes are TRBV6-2 or TRBV6-3 and TRBJ2-7; D might be TRBD1 (6 bases). The sample comprised CD8+ T cells from PBMCs. Written as DNA, the CDR3 is TGTGCCAGCAGTTACGTACCGGGACATGGGATTTCCTACGAGCAGTACGTC. It encodes CASSYVPGHGISYEQYV.